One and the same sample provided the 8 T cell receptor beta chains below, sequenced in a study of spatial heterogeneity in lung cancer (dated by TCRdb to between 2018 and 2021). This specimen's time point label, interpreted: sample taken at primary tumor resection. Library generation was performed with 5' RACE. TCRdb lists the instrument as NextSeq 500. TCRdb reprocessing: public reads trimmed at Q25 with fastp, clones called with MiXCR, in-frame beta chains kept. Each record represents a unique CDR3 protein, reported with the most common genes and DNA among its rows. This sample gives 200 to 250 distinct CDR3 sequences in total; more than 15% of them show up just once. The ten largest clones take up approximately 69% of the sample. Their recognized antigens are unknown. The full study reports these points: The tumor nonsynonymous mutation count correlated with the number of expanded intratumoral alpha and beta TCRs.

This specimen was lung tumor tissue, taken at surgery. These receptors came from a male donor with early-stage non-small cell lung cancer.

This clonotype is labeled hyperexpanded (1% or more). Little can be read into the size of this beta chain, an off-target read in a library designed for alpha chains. The CDR3 region is CASSPSTGTSYEQYF. CDR3 sequence (DNA): TGTGCCAGCAGCCCATCCACCGGGACTAGCTACGAGCAGTACTTC. The chain has TRBV11-2 and TRBJ2-7, with TRBD2 matching over 8 bases. V lost 5 bases to trimming and J lost 3 bases; unmatched junction nucleotides: 9. CDR1 SGHAT and CDR2 FQNNGV come from the germline V gene. The CDR3 extends over 15 amino acids. The full variable domain, rest sourced from reference TRBV11-2 and TRBJ2-7, is EAGVAQSPRYKIIEKRQSVAFWCNPISGHATLYWYQQILGQGPKLLIQFQNNGVVDDSQLPKDRFSAERLKGVDSTLKIQPAKLEDSAVYLCASSPSTGTSYEQYFGPGTRLTVT.

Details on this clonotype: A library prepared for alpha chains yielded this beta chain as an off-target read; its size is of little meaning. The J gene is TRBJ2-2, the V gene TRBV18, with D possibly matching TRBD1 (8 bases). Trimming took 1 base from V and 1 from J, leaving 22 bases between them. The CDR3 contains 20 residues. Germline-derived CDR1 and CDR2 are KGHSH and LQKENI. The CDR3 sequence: CASSPLPGGLSGMNTGELFF. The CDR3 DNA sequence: TGTGCCAGCTCACCACTACCAGGGGGCTTGAGCGGGATGAACACCGGGGAGCTGTTTTTT.

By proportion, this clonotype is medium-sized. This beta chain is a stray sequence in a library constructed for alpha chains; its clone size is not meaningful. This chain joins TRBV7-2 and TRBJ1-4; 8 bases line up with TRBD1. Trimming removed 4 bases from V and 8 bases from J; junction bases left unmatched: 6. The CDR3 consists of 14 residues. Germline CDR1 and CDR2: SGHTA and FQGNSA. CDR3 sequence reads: CASSSGTGGEKLFF. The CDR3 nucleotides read TGTGCCAGCAGCTCCGGGACAGGAGGCGAAAAACTGTTTTTT.

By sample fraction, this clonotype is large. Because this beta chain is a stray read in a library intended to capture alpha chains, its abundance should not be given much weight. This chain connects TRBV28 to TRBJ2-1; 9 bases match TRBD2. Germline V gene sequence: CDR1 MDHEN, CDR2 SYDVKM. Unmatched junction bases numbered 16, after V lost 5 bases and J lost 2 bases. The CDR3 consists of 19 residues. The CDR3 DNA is TGTGCCAGCAGTCCCTCCTTTAGCGGGAGAGTGACTGCCTACAATGAGCAGTTCTTC. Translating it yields CASSPSFSGRVTAYNEQFF.

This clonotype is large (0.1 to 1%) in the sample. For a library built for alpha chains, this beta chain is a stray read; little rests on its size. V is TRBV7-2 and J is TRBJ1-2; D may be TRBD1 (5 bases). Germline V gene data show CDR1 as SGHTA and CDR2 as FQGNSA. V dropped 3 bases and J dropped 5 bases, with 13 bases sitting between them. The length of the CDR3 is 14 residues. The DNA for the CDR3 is TGTGCCAGCAGCTTGGGAGGGGACGGGTATGGCTACACCTTC. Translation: CASSLGGDGYGYTF.

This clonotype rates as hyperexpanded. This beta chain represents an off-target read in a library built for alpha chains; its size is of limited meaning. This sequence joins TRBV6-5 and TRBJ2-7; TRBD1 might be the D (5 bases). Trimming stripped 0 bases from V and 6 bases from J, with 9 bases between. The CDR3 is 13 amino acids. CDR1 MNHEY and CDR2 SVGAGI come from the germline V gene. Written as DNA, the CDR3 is TGTGCCAGCAGTTACTCGAAGGGGTCCGAGCAGTACTTC. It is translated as CASSYSKGSEQYF.

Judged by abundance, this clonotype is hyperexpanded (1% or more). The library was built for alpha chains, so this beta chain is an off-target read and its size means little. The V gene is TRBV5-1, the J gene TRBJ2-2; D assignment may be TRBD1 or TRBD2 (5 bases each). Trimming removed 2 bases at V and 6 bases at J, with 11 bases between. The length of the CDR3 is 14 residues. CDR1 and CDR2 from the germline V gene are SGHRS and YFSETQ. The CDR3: CASSFTGLPGELFF. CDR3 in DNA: TGCGCCAGCAGCTTTACGGGGCTCCCCGGGGAGCTGTTTTTT.

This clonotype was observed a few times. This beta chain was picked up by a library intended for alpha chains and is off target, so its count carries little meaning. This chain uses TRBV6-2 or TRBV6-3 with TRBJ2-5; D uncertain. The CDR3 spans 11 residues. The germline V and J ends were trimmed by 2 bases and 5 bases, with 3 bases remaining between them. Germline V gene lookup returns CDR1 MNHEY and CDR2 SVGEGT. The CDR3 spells CASSYGETQYF. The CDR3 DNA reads TGTGCCAGCAGTTACGGCGAGACCCAGTACTTC.